This T cell receptor beta chain appears in the sequencing data of a study of graft-versus-host responses after intestinal transplantation. The study, taken as a whole, reports: The marrow of recipients harbored GvH clones, and ileum or blood showed some of them first.

Looked up from germline, CDR1 is SEHNR and CDR2 is FQNEAQ (reference sequence). The CDR3 has 15 residues. V was pared by 2 bases and J by 0 bases, with 7 bases between. A note on this clone: Its cognate antigen is unknown.

Sequenced by immunoSEQ multiplex PCR; TCRdb stores in-frame clones only, minus some. The repertoire holds about 120,000 clones, with about 95% as singletons. The chain employs TRBV7-9 and TRBJ2-2; no reliable D call. The TCR was taken from a human donor who received an intestinal transplant. The input for sequencing was unstimulated CD8+ T cells sorted from spleen or lymph node cells, taken before intestinal transplant. The CDR3 DNA follows: TGTGCCAGCAGCTTAAGTGCCCCGAACACCGGGGAGCTGTTTTTT. This sequence encodes CASSLSAPNTGELFF.